Shown below are 23 T cell receptor beta chains from a single sample sequenced in a study of control samples from healthy donors and cancer patients. Clones were sequenced by immunoSEQ multiplex PCR, and TCRdb holds only the in-frame ones, with some missing. The sample has around 70,000 clones, around 90% seen once. The sequenced sample was PBMCs. The receptors originated from a woman aged 50 to 65 with colorectal cancer.

V gene TRBV5-1 combines with J gene TRBJ1-2; TRBD1 is a possible D gene (6 bases). Germline-derived CDR1 and CDR2 are SGHRS and YFSETQ. Trimming removed 5 bases at V and 6 bases at J, with 17 bases between. The length of the CDR3 is 14 residues. CDR3 in amino acids: CASRFDRPENGYTF. The DNA for the CDR3 is TGCGCCAGCAGATTCGACAGGCCGGAAAATGGCTACACCTTC.

The chain has TRBV5-1 and TRBJ1-5; 7 positions match TRBD1. Germline CDR1 and CDR2: SGHRS and YFSETQ. This CDR3 contains 17 residues. V gave up 4 bases and J gave up 0 bases; unmatched junction bases: 10. The CDR3 sequence is CASSRIRGQYSNQPQHF. The CDR3 DNA reads TGCGCCAGCAGCCGGATCAGGGGACAGTATAGCAATCAGCCCCAGCATTTT.

The chain combines TRBV30 with TRBJ2-5, with D possibly being TRBD2 (6 bases). V lost 2 bases and J lost 6, with 10 bases in between. The germline V gene encodes CDR1 GTSNPN and CDR2 SVGIG (reference sequence). The CDR3 is 12 residues long. This CDR3 reads CAWSTSPQTQYF. The DNA of the CDR3 is TGTGCCTGGAGTACTAGCCCACAGACCCAGTACTTC.

The V and J genes are TRBV12-3 or TRBV12-4 and TRBJ1-3; TRBD1 might be the D (6 bases). V lost 4 bases to trimming and J lost 9 bases, with 10 bases between them. The CDR3 is 12 residues long. CDR3 DNA sequence: TGTGCCAGCAGTTGGACAGTTGGCACCATATATTTT. This sequence encodes CASSWTVGTIYF.

The chain joins TRBV19 to TRBJ1-2, with 7 positions matching TRBD1. CDR3 length: 14 residues. The V gene end was trimmed by 7 bases and the J gene end by 0 bases; junction bases not matched to a gene: 5. CDR1 is LNHDA and CDR2 is SQIVND in the germline V gene (reference sequence). CDR3 loop: CASMGQSSNYGYTF. The CDR3 DNA reads TGTGCCAGTATGGGACAGTCATCTAACTATGGCTACACCTTC.

V and J are TRBV11-3 and TRBJ2-2; D ambiguous. V was cut by 0 bases and J by 6 bases, with 8 bases left in between. There are 14 residues in the CDR3. Germline values: CDR1 SGHNT, CDR2 YENEEA. In nucleotides, the CDR3 is TGTGCCAGCAGCTTAGACCGTAACTCCGGGGAGCTGTTTTTT. This sequence encodes CASSLDRNSGELFF.

The chain employs TRBV19 and TRBJ1-3; D not resolved. The germline gives CDR1 LNHDA, CDR2 SQIVND (reference sequence). This CDR3 has 15 residues. The germline V and J ends were trimmed by 3 bases and 2 bases, with 11 bases remaining between them. The CDR3 DNA reads as TGTGCCAGTAGTATTACCGGGGAGACTGGAAACACCATATATTTT. Encoded protein: CASSITGETGNTIYF.

This chain joins TRBV7-9 and TRBJ1-5; D might be TRBD1 (6 bases). Deletions cut 5 bases from V and 5 bases from J, with 13 bases between. Germline V gene data show CDR1 as SEHNR and CDR2 as FQNEAQ (reference sequence). The CDR3 consists of 14 residues. The CDR3 here is CASSTSGVDQPQHF. In nucleotides, the CDR3 is TGTGCCAGCAGCACATCAGGGGTTGATCAGCCCCAGCATTTT.

This clone was counted only a few times. The rearrangement uses TRBV5-6 and TRBJ2-5; the D is unclear. From germline, CDR1 is SGHDT and CDR2 YYEEEE. Trimming shortened V by 3 bases and J by 2 bases, and 20 bases separated the two germline ends. The CDR3 loop spans 17 amino acids. The CDR3 DNA sequence: TGTGCCAGCAGCTCTAGACTGCGTAGTACGAGGCAAGAGACCCAGTACTTC. It is translated as CASSSRLRSTRQETQYF.

The gene calls are TRBV11-3 and TRBJ2-1; D is undetermined. Germline CDR1 reads SGHNT; CDR2 reads YENEEA. Trimming pared 5 bases from V and 4 bases from J, leaving 9 bases between. This CDR3 region has 13 residues. CDR3 residues: CASSPGRYNEQFF. CDR3 nucleotides: TGTGCCAGCAGCCCCGGACGGTACAATGAGCAGTTCTTC.

The chain uses TRBV12-3 or TRBV12-4 and TRBJ1-4; no clear D gene. The V gene lost 3 bases and the J gene lost 8 bases, with 7 bases spanning the gap. This CDR3 spans 12 amino acids. In DNA, the CDR3 is TGTGCCAGCAGTTTTCGGGGAGAAAAACTGTTTTTT. Residues: CASSFRGEKLFF.

This chain links TRBV6-6 with TRBJ1-1, with 7 bases fitting TRBD1. Germline V gives CDR1 MNHNY, CDR2 SVGAGI (reference sequence). The CDR3 loop spans 16 amino acids. With V trimmed by 2 bases and J by 6 bases, 12 bases remained unmatched. DNA for the CDR3: TGTGCCAGCAGTTACGGGCAGGGGGGAGGTGAGGCTGAAGCTTTCTTT. Translating it yields CASSYGQGGGEAEAFF.

CDR3 sequence (DNA): TGCGCCAGCAGCTTGGCCTCCTCCCTCGGGAGCGGAGAAAAACTGTTTTTT. Translated, it gives CASSLASSLGSGEKLFF. The V call is TRBV5-1, the J call TRBJ1-4; D remains unclear. Trimming took off 0 bases at V and 8 bases at J, with 20 bases between the two ends. This CDR3 has 17 amino acids. Germline values: CDR1 SGHRS, CDR2 YFSETQ.

This clone showed up just once. The same CDR3 can be traced to other DNA sequences in this sample. CDR3 loop: CATSDLGQGNTGELFF. Written as DNA, the CDR3 is TGTGCCACCAGTGATTTGGGACAGGGGAACACCGGGGAGCTGTTTTTT. The V gene is TRBV24-1, the J gene TRBJ2-2; 8 nucleotides agree with TRBD1. The CDR3 runs to 16 residues. Germline V gene sequence: CDR1 KGHDR, CDR2 SFDVKD. With 0 bases clipped from V and 1 base from J, the junction kept 0 bases outside the gene matches.

The V and J genes are TRBV6-4 and TRBJ2-1, with 7 bases lining up with TRBD2. CDR3 length equals 17 residues. V lost 4 bases, J lost 0 bases, and 9 bases stayed unmatched. Germline values: CDR1 MRHNA, CDR2 SNTAGT. CDR3 region: CASSAAGVISSYNEQFF. The CDR3 nucleotides are TGTGCCAGCAGTGCGGCGGGGGTGATTAGCTCCTACAATGAGCAGTTCTTC.

The V call is TRBV6-2 or TRBV6-3, the J call TRBJ2-5, with D perhaps being TRBD1 or TRBD2 (6 bases each). Trimming shortened V by 2 bases and J by 2 bases, and 15 bases separated the two germline ends. The CDR3 is 16 residues long. Germline lookup yields CDR1 MNHEY and CDR2 SVGEGT. This CDR3 reads CASSYGAGGGQETQYF. The CDR3 DNA sequence: TGTGCCAGCAGTTACGGGGCCGGAGGGGGACAAGAGACCCAGTACTTC.

The rearrangement joins TRBV7-2 to TRBJ2-5, with D hard to call. The CDR3 has 11 amino acids. Trimming took off 5 bases at V and 1 base at J, with 2 bases between the two ends. Per the germline V gene, CDR1 is SGHTA and CDR2 is FQGNSA. The CDR3 reads CASSAQETQYF. Written as DNA, the CDR3 is TGTGCCAGCAGCGCCCAAGAGACCCAGTACTTC.

The chain carries TRBV28 and TRBJ1-1; no firm D call. Germline CDR1 and CDR2: MDHEN and SYDVKM. The germline V and J ends were trimmed by 3 bases and 0 bases, with 8 bases remaining between them. The CDR3 covers 14 residues. DNA of the CDR3: TGTGCCAGCAGTTTGGGAGGGCTGAACACTGAAGCTTTCTTT. Amino acid sequence: CASSLGGLNTEAFF.

This chain joins TRBV10-3 and TRBJ1-5; D call uncertain. The CDR3 is 14 amino acids. The V gene lost 4 bases and the J gene lost 6 bases, with 13 bases spanning the gap. From germline, CDR1 is ENHRY and CDR2 SYGVKD. The CDR3 protein is CAISVHGEGQPQHF. The DNA of the CDR3 is TGTGCCATCAGTGTTCATGGGGAGGGTCAGCCCCAGCATTTT.

The chain recombines TRBV6-4 with TRBJ2-3; D ambiguous. V gave up 0 bases and J gave up 2 bases, with 6 bases separating them. Germline V gene sequence: CDR1 MRHNA, CDR2 SNTAGT. This CDR3 comprises 14 residues. This chain's CDR3 is CASSDSGLTDTQYF. Here the CDR3 DNA reads TGTGCCAGCAGTGACTCGGGCCTCACAGATACGCAGTATTTT.

This clone has a handful of counts. The chain links TRBV2 to TRBJ1-3; D is perhaps TRBD1 (6 bases). Per the germline V gene, CDR1 is SNHLY and CDR2 is FYNNEI. Trimming stripped 7 bases from V and 3 bases from J, with 13 bases between. The CDR3 extends over 14 amino acids. The CDR3 reads CASTRGSFGNTIYF. The CDR3, as DNA: TGTGCCAGCACAAGGGGGAGTTTTGGAAACACCATATATTTT.

The chain has TRBV7-2 and TRBJ1-1; possibly TRBD1 for D (5 bases). Trimming removed 8 bases from V and 2 bases from J, with 15 bases in between. The CDR3 is 14 residues long. Germline CDR1 and CDR2: SGHTA and FQGNSA. CDR3 sequence: CASLNRGGNTEAFF. The CDR3 nucleotides are TGTGCCAGCTTGAACCGCGGGGGAAACACTGAAGCTTTCTTT.

The genes are TRBV12-3 or TRBV12-4 and TRBJ1-1, with D uncertain. The CDR3 runs 12 residues. The germline V and J ends were trimmed by 3 bases and 3 bases, with 5 bases remaining between them. The CDR3 loop reads CASSLAHTEAFF. CDR3 bases: TGTGCCAGCAGTTTGGCCCACACTGAAGCTTTCTTT.